Below, 17 T cell receptor beta chains from the same sample are listed, as sequenced in a study of OX40 agonist ivuxolimab in advanced cancers. Data came from immunoSEQ multiplex PCR; TCRdb stores just in-frame clones and leaves some out. The sample lists more than 45,000 clones, roughly 89% occurring once. Material: CD4+ or CD8+ T cells sorted from blood, obtained in a trial of the OX40 agonist ivuxolimab. Receptors were obtained from an adult with an advanced solid tumor such as melanoma, head and neck, liver or kidney cancer.

This clone showed up just once. The rearrangement uses TRBV6-1 and TRBJ1-2, with a tentative D call TRBD1 (5 bases). The germline gives CDR1 MNHNS, CDR2 SASEGT. The CDR3 runs 15 residues. The V gene lost 0 bases and the J gene lost 4 bases, with 12 bases spanning the gap. CDR3 nucleotides: TGTGCCAGCAGTGAAGCGAGGGGACCCTCCTATGGCTACACCTTC. Translated, it gives CASSEARGPSYGYTF.

The rearrangement joins TRBV7-2 to TRBJ1-1; D is possibly TRBD1 (6 bases). Trimming left V 1 base short and J 0 bases short, with 12 bases between. The CDR3 runs to 16 residues. Germline V gives CDR1 SGHTA, CDR2 FQGNSA. CDR3 loop: CASSLEDWGLNTEAFF. For the CDR3, the DNA is TGTGCCAGCAGCTTAGAAGACTGGGGGCTGAACACTGAAGCTTTCTTT.

The gene calls are TRBV29-1 and TRBJ2-7; the D gene is possibly TRBD1 (6 bases). With 6 bases removed from V and 2 bases from J, the gap between germline ends came to 11 bases. The CDR3 is made up of 12 amino acids. The germline gives CDR1 SQVTM, CDR2 ANQGSEA. CDR3 protein: CSVTDSTYEQYF. Here the CDR3 DNA reads TGCAGCGTCACGGACAGTACCTACGAGCAGTACTTC.

This clone occurred a few times. The chain recombines TRBV7-9 with TRBJ2-7, with a tentative D call TRBD2 (5 bases). This CDR3 comprises 13 residues. Per the germline V gene, CDR1 is SEHNR and CDR2 is FQNEAQ (reference sequence). V was cut by 5 bases and J by 2 bases, with 10 bases left in between. CDR3 loop: CASSLGRAYEQYF. CDR3 sequence (DNA): TGTGCCAGCAGCCTGGGGAGAGCCTACGAGCAGTACTTC.

The genes are TRBV30 and TRBJ2-7; D unclear. V lost 1 base and J lost 4, with 5 bases in between. The CDR3 has 11 amino acids. Per germline, CDR1 GTSNPN and CDR2 SVGIG (reference sequence). The CDR3 DNA reads as TGTGCCTGGAGTGGCCCATACGAGCAGTACTTC. Residues: CAWSGPYEQYF.

The chain combines TRBV6-4 with TRBJ1-3, with 8 bases identical to TRBD1. CDR3 length: 16 amino acids. V shed 7 bases and J 3 bases; nucleotides not matched to a gene: 11. Germline CDR1 MRHNA, CDR2 SNTAGT. The CDR3 region is CASTPTGERDGNTIYF. CDR3 nucleotide sequence: TGTGCCAGCACCCCGACAGGGGAGAGGGATGGAAACACCATATATTTT.

V gene TRBV7-9 combines with J gene TRBJ2-5, with D possibly matching TRBD1 (8 bases). The V end lost 5 bases, the J end lost 4 bases, and 17 bases lay between the germline ends. The CDR3 loop spans 15 amino acids. Germline V gene data show CDR1 as SEHNR and CDR2 as FQNEAQ (reference sequence). The CDR3 protein is CASSPPQGGGETQYF. The DNA of the CDR3 is TGTGCCAGCAGCCCCCCACAGGGGGGGGGAGAGACCCAGTACTTC.

The V and J genes are TRBV10-3 and TRBJ2-1; TRBD1 might be the D (6 bases). V was shortened by 2 bases and J by 0 bases, with 17 bases between the two germline ends. This CDR3 has 18 amino acids. The V gene's germline CDR1 is ENHRY and CDR2 SYGVKD. DNA for the CDR3: TGTGCCATCAGTGAGGGGGGCTTGGACTCCCCCTCCTACAATGAGCAGTTCTTC. Encoded protein: CAISEGGLDSPSYNEQFF.

The J gene is TRBJ1-2, the V gene TRBV4-3; 12 bases align to TRBD1. The trim removed 0 bases at V and 8 bases at J, leaving 4 bases unmatched. The CDR3 totals 15 residues. CDR1 and CDR2 from the germline V gene are LGHNA and YSLEER. DNA of the CDR3: TGCGCCAGCAGCCAAGATGGGACAGGGGGCAACGGCTACACCTTC. It codes for CASSQDGTGGNGYTF.

This clone was seen only once. The genes are TRBV20-1 and TRBJ2-5; D is ambiguous. This CDR3 is built from 11 residues. Trimming cost V 2 bases and J 7 bases, with 8 bases left between them. Germline V gives CDR1 DFQATT, CDR2 SNEGSKA (reference sequence). CDR3 sequence (DNA): TGCAGTGCTAGAAACCCCGGGACCCAGTACTTC. This translates into CSARNPGTQYF.

The V gene is TRBV11-2, the J gene TRBJ2-7; 7 bases line up with TRBD1. This CDR3 is built from 13 residues. V trimming: 5 bases; J trimming: 2 bases; junction bases outside the gene matches: 3. The germline V gene encodes CDR1 SGHAT and CDR2 FQNNGV. The CDR3: CASSPGTAYEQYF. The CDR3 DNA sequence: TGTGCCAGCAGCCCCGGGACAGCCTACGAGCAGTACTTC.

The chain is built from TRBV5-1 and TRBJ2-5; D might be TRBD1 or TRBD2, each matching 5 bases. Germline V gives CDR1 SGHRS, CDR2 YFSETQ. This CDR3 contains 15 residues. V was trimmed by 4 bases and J by 0 bases, leaving 13 bases between them. The CDR3 DNA sequence: TGCGCCAGCAGCCAGTTCGGGACGGACCAAGAGACCCAGTACTTC. This codes for CASSQFGTDQETQYF.

V and J are TRBV4-2 and TRBJ2-5; no definite D call. This CDR3 spans 16 amino acids. Trimming took off 0 bases at V and 5 bases at J, with 16 bases between the two ends. Germline V CDR1 and CDR2: LGHNA, YNFKEQ. The chain's CDR3 is CASSQEGPHLGETQYF. CDR3 sequence (DNA): TGTGCCAGCAGCCAAGAAGGTCCACACCTTGGGGAGACCCAGTACTTC.

Note on this clone: The germline gene is not matched at one end of the junction; a read error may be the cause. The rearrangement uses TRBV7-9 and TRBJ1-1; the match to TRBD1 covers 9 bases. This CDR3 spans 14 amino acids. Germline values: CDR1 SEHNR, CDR2 FQNEAQ (reference sequence). The CDR3 spells CASSLAITGGEVFF. The CDR3 DNA reads TGTGCCAGCAGCTTAGCGATTACAGGGGGCGAAGTTTTCTTT.

The genes are TRBV7-9 and TRBJ1-1; D is possibly TRBD1 (5 bases). This CDR3 has 15 amino acids. The ends were cut back, 0 bases at V and 4 bases at J, with 12 bases in the middle. CDR1 and CDR2 from the germline V gene are SEHNR and FQNEAQ (reference sequence). The CDR3 nucleotides read TGTGCCAGCAGCTTAGCGGCCGGGGGGAGCACTGAAGCTTTCTTT. It translates to CASSLAAGGSTEAFF. Full variable domain (outside the CDR3, taken from reference TRBV7-9 and TRBJ1-1): DTGVSQNPRHKITKRGQNVTFRCDPISEHNRLYWYRQTLGQGPEFLTYFQNEAQLEKSRLLSDRFSAERPKGSFSTLEIQRTEQGDSAMYLCASSLAAGGSTEAFFGQGTRLTVV.

V and J are TRBV6-5 and TRBJ2-7, with 8 nucleotides matching TRBD1. J gave up 2 bases and V 0 bases, and 3 bases lay outside the gene matches. The CDR3 is 15 amino acids. The germline gives CDR1 MNHEY, CDR2 SVGAGI. CDR3 amino acids: CASSYSGQGTYEQYF. In DNA, the CDR3 is TGTGCCAGCAGTTACTCAGGACAGGGAACCTACGAGCAGTACTTC.

The chain carries TRBV4-3 and TRBJ1-5, with 7 bases that match TRBD1. This CDR3 has 15 residues. CDR1 is LGHNA, CDR2 YSLEER, per germline. The junction had 4 bases not matched to a gene; V was cut back by 5 bases and J by 0 bases. The chain's CDR3 is CASSGTVYSNQPQHF. The CDR3 DNA reads as TGCGCCAGCAGCGGGACAGTCTATAGCAATCAGCCCCAGCATTTT.